These T cell receptor beta chains were read from a single sample in a study of Graves' ophthalmopathy and Graves' hyperthyroidism. TCRdb independently ran MiXCR on the multiplex PCR reads; one entry per CDR3 protein. The sample includes 650,000 to 800,000 distinct CDR3 sequences, about 40% of them seen just once. Input material: peripheral blood. The receptors stem from an adult man with Graves' ophthalmopathy. Both conserved end residues are part of each CDR3. A D gene is named only where the DNA matches it firmly. Rows may omit the clone size; those that give it use once, few, many or a size class.

d_call	clone_size	v_call	j_call	cdr3_aa	cdr3_nt
NA	many	TRBV7-9	TRBJ2-7	CASSPRTPDSYEQYF	TGTGCCAGCAGCCCAAGGACTCCTGACTCCTACGAGCAGTACTTC
TRBD2	NA	TRBV19	TRBJ2-7	CASSRGGPSSYEQYF	TGTGCCAGCAGCCGGGGGGGGCCGAGCTCCTACGAGCAGTACTTC
TRBD2	NA	TRBV18	TRBJ2-5	CASSPMTSEQETQYF	TGTGCCAGCTCACCAATGACTAGCGAACAAGAGACCCAGTACTTC
TRBD1	NA	TRBV12-3/TRBV12-4	TRBJ2-5	CAGSGQGRETQYF	TGTGCAGGCTCGGGACAGGGGAGGGAGACCCAGTACTTC
TRBD1	many	TRBV29-1	TRBJ1-2	CSVTTGGYYGYTF	TGCAGCGTTACGACAGGGGGCTACTATGGCTACACCTTC
NA	NA	TRBV9	TRBJ1-3	CASSVDAGTNTIYF	TGTGCCAGCAGCGTAGACGCCGGGACGAACACCATATATTTT
NA	many	TRBV10-3	TRBJ2-7	CAISELGPDVGEQYF	TGTGCCATCAGTGAGCTCGGGCCTGATGTGGGGGAGCAGTACTTC
NA	NA	TRBV13	TRBJ2-7	CASSLRRDRGSQQYF	TGTGCCAGCAGCTTAAGGCGGGACAGAGGGTCTCAGCAGTACTTC
NA	few	TRBV20-1	TRBJ1-3	CSARDGRGGNTIYF	TGCAGTGCTAGAGATGGTAGGGGGGGAAACACCATATATTTT
TRBD1	many	TRBV7-9	TRBJ1-1	CASSFGTGGGTEAFF	TGTGCCAGCAGCTTCGGGACAGGGGGTGGTACTGAAGCTTTCTTT
NA	many	TRBV5-1	TRBJ1-2	CASRNRESYGYTF	TGCGCCAGCAGGAACAGGGAAAGCTATGGCTACACCTTC
TRBD1	many	TRBV2	TRBJ1-6	CASRRTGDSPLHF	TGTGCCAGCAGGCGGACAGGGGATTCACCCCTCCACTTT
TRBD2	many	TRBV7-2	TRBJ2-7	CASSWDSGGFYEQYF	TGTGCCAGCAGCTGGGATAGCGGGGGTTTCTACGAGCAGTACTTC